These 22 T cell receptor beta chains were sequenced from one sample in a study of T-cell reconstitution after alpha-beta-depleted transplantation in children. This sample's TCRbeta library carried unique molecular identifier barcodes. TCRdb recomputed calls from the PCR reads with MiXCR, one row per CDR3 protein. The sample has just over 950,000 distinct CDR3 sequences, about 29% seen once. Here the sequenced sample was PBMCs, mostly from graft donor cells, taken 360 days after TCRalphabeta/CD19-depleted stem cell transplant. Every receptor here comes from a boy younger than two who had a stem cell transplant for SCID, so the T cells may come from the graft donor.

The CDR3 sequence is CASGQTVETQYF. CDR3 coding DNA: TGTGCCAGCGGACAGACGGTAGAGACCCAGTACTTC. This chain links TRBV7-9 with TRBJ2-5; tentatively, D is TRBD1 (6 bases). Germline V gene sequence: CDR1 SEHNR, CDR2 FQNEAQ (reference sequence). The CDR3 sequence is 12 residues long. Trimming removed 8 bases at V and 4 bases at J, with 11 bases between.

The rearrangement links TRBV13 to TRBJ2-7; the match to TRBD2 covers 11 bases. The germline CDR1 and CDR2 sequences are PRHDT and FYEKMQ (reference sequence). The CDR3 runs 15 residues. V was pared by 3 bases and J by 2 bases, with 3 bases of the junction left unmatched. The CDR3 coding sequence is TGTGCCAGCAGCTTTCTGACTAGCGGGGCCTACGAGCAGTACTTC. Translation: CASSFLTSGAYEQYF.

This clonotype was detected only a few times. The genes are TRBV7-2 and TRBJ1-6, with 10 bases that match TRBD1. CDR1 is SGHTA, CDR2 FQGNSA, per germline. The CDR3 totals 14 residues. The trim removed 4 bases at V and 9 bases at J, leaving 3 bases unmatched. The CDR3 region is CASSSTGGGSPLHF. The CDR3 DNA reads TGTGCCAGCAGCTCGACAGGGGGCGGTTCACCCCTCCACTTT.

V is TRBV18 and J is TRBJ2-5; 10 nucleotides match TRBD2. The CDR3 contains 16 residues. Germline CDR1 reads KGHSH; CDR2 reads LQKENI. V trimming: 8 bases; J trimming: 2 bases; junction bases outside the gene matches: 11. The CDR3 coding sequence is TGTGCCAGCACCTACTGGGGACTAGCGCCACAAGAGACCCAGTACTTC. It encodes CASTYWGLAPQETQYF.

The rearrangement joins TRBV7-2 to TRBJ2-1; D remains unclear. The CDR3 sequence is 14 residues long. Trimming took off 1 base at V and 4 bases at J, with 8 bases between the two ends. The germline V gene has CDR1 SGHTA and CDR2 FQGNSA. The DNA for the CDR3 is TGTGCCAGCAGCTTAGTTCGCCAGTACAATGAGCAGTTCTTC. It translates to CASSLVRQYNEQFF. The complete variable domain, with remaining parts taken from reference TRBV7-2 and TRBJ2-1, reads GAGVSQSPSNKVTEKGKDVELRCDPISGHTALYWYRQSLGQGLEFLIYFQGNSAPDKSGLPSDRFSAERTGGSVSTLTIQRTQQEDSAVYLCASSLVRQYNEQFFGPGTRLTVL.

The J gene is TRBJ2-2, the V gene TRBV5-1; 8 bases align to TRBD1. J gave up 0 bases and V 3 bases, and 1 base lay outside the gene matches. Germline values: CDR1 SGHRS, CDR2 YFSETQ. The CDR3 is 15 amino acids. CDR3 nucleotides: TGCGCCAGCAGCTGGACAGGGACGAACACCGGGGAGCTGTTTTTT. Translation gives CASSWTGTNTGELFF.

The chain combines TRBV20-1 with TRBJ2-5, with 11 bases identical to TRBD2. The CDR3 has 16 amino acids. Germline CDR1 reads DFQATT; CDR2 reads SNEGSKA (reference sequence). V dropped 6 bases and J dropped 1; count of bases not matched to a gene: 10. CDR3 loop: CSASPGTSGAQETQYF. CDR3 nucleotide sequence: TGCAGTGCCAGTCCCGGGACTAGCGGTGCCCAAGAGACCCAGTACTTC.

The CDR3 DNA sequence: TGCGCCAGCAGCCAAGATGGTATCGGGCGGGGCACAGATACGCAGTATTTT. Translating it yields CASSQDGIGRGTDTQYF. This sequence joins TRBV4-3 and TRBJ2-3, with a weak D call TRBD2 (5 bases). CDR3 length: 17 amino acids. Deletions cut 0 bases from V and 1 base from J, with 14 bases between. Germline V gene data show CDR1 as LGHNA and CDR2 as YSLEER.

J is TRBJ2-5 and V is TRBV7-2, with 10 bases that match TRBD2. Germline CDR1 is SGHTA and CDR2 is FQGNSA. The V gene end was trimmed by 3 bases and the J gene end by 1 base; junction bases not matched to a gene: 8. This CDR3 contains 17 residues. CDR3: CASSFGPGLATQETQYF. The DNA for the CDR3 is TGTGCCAGCAGCTTCGGTCCGGGACTAGCGACCCAAGAGACCCAGTACTTC.

This clonotype occurred a few times. The V call is TRBV12-3 or TRBV12-4, the J call TRBJ2-7; TRBD1 is a possible D gene (6 bases). The CDR3 has 16 residues. The V end lost 6 bases, the J end lost 2 bases, and 20 bases lay between the germline ends. The CDR3 spells CASSKLTGIHTYEQYF. In DNA, the CDR3 is TGTGCCAGCAGCAAACTTACAGGGATCCATACCTACGAGCAGTACTTC.

This clonotype occurred a few times. The chain recombines TRBV21-1 with TRBJ2-4. TRBV21-1 is marked as a pseudogene. This CDR3 region has 17 residues. The CDR3 sequence is CASSKDGTDLAKNIQYF. CDR3 DNA sequence: TGTGCCAGCAGCAAAGATGGTACGGATCTAGCCAAAAACATTCAGTACTTC.

V usage is TRBV5-1 and J usage is TRBJ2-7, with 8 positions matching TRBD1. The CDR3 runs to 15 residues. Trimming removed 4 bases from V and 3 bases from J; junction bases left unmatched: 9. The germline gives CDR1 SGHRS, CDR2 YFSETQ. The CDR3 DNA sequence: TGCGCCAGCAGCGTCCCCACAGGGGGGAACTACGAGCAGTACTTC. Its translation is CASSVPTGGNYEQYF.

The CDR3 DNA follows: TGTGCCAGCAGTTTTGGGATAAACTACGAGCAGTACTTC. Amino acids: CASSFGINYEQYF. The chain is built from TRBV28 and TRBJ2-7; the D is unclear. Between the trimmed V and J ends, which lost 3 bases and 3 bases, there was a span of 9 bases. This CDR3 contains 13 residues. Looked up from germline, CDR1 is MDHEN and CDR2 is SYDVKM. Combining the CDR3 with reference TRBV28 and TRBJ2-7 gives the whole variable domain DVKVTQSSRYLVKRTGEKVFLECVQDMDHENMFWYRQDPGLGLRLIYFSYDVKMKEKGDIPEGYSVSREKKERFSLILESASTNQTSMYLCASSFGINYEQYFGPGTRLTVT.

J is TRBJ2-1 and V is TRBV12-3 or TRBV12-4; 7 bases agree with TRBD2. This CDR3 spans 15 amino acids. V lost 2 bases, J lost 6 bases, and 7 bases stayed unmatched. The CDR3 DNA is TGTGCCAGCAGTTTACGGCGGGGGTGGACCAATGAGCAGTTCTTC. This sequence encodes CASSLRRGWTNEQFF.

The rearrangement joins TRBV5-5 to TRBJ2-5; the D gene is possibly TRBD1 (5 bases). V lost 0 bases, J lost 5 bases, and 14 bases lay in between. This CDR3 spans 15 amino acids. Germline values: CDR1 SGHKS, CDR2 YYEKEE (reference sequence). The CDR3 loop reads CASSLVAGPPETQYF. The CDR3 DNA reads as TGTGCCAGCAGCTTGGTGGCAGGGCCGCCCGAGACCCAGTACTTC.

This clonotype was counted ten times or more. The J gene is TRBJ2-2, the V gene TRBV5-1, with 9 bases identical to TRBD2. The CDR3 runs 16 residues. J lost 5 bases, V lost 0 bases, and 5 bases had no gene match. Germline V CDR1 and CDR2: SGHRS, YFSETQ. In DNA, the CDR3 is TGCGCCAGCAGCTTGGTAGGCCTAGCGGGGACCGGGGAGCTGTTTTTT. This sequence encodes CASSLVGLAGTGELFF.

This clonotype was recorded only once. The chain employs TRBV7-8 and TRBJ2-1, with 11 nucleotides matching TRBD2. V shed 0 bases, J shed 9 bases, and the junction held 7 bases outside the gene matches. The V gene's germline CDR1 is SGHVS and CDR2 FQNEAQ. The CDR3 is 16 amino acids. CDR3 in amino acids: CASSLAVAGGTSEQFF. The CDR3 DNA is TGTGCCAGCAGCTTAGCGGTAGCGGGGGGGACTAGTGAGCAGTTCTTC.

The chain combines TRBV6-2 or TRBV6-3 with TRBJ2-7; 12 bases align to TRBD2. There are 18 residues in the CDR3. The J segment lost 0 bases and the V segment lost 2 bases, leaving 8 bases of the junction unmatched. Germline lookup yields CDR1 MNHEY and CDR2 SVGEGT. The CDR3 spells CASSYPPLAGGTSYEQYF. The CDR3 DNA reads as TGTGCCAGCAGTTACCCCCCTCTAGCGGGAGGGACCTCCTACGAGCAGTACTTC.

This clonotype was counted a few times. V gene TRBV5-5 combines with J gene TRBJ2-7, with D perhaps matching TRBD1 (6 bases). V was shortened by 0 bases and J by 2 bases, with 9 bases between the two germline ends. Germline V CDR1 and CDR2: SGHKS, YYEKEE (reference sequence). The CDR3 is made up of 14 amino acids. CDR3 nucleotides: TGTGCCAGCAGCTTGGCAGGGGATCCCTACGAGCAGTACTTC. It translates to CASSLAGDPYEQYF.

The V call is TRBV11-2, the J call TRBJ2-4; 7 bases line up with TRBD2. The CDR3 covers 18 residues. The germline gives CDR1 SGHAT, CDR2 FQNNGV. J gave up 0 bases and V 5 bases, and 13 bases lay outside the gene matches. The CDR3 nucleotides are TGTGCCAGCAGCCCCCGGGGTAGCGGGTTAGTAGCCAAAAACATTCAGTACTTC. Its protein product is CASSPRGSGLVAKNIQYF.

The V call is TRBV7-2, the J call TRBJ2-7; 9 bases are shared with TRBD1. The length of the CDR3 is 15 residues. After removal of 5 bases from V and 3 bases from J, the junction contained 8 bases not matched to a gene. Germline assignment: CDR1 SGHTA and CDR2 FQGNSA. The CDR3 DNA sequence: TGTGCCAGCAGCACTCGGACAGGGGCCGACTACGAGCAGTACTTC. Amino acids: CASSTRTGADYEQYF.

This clonotype was observed a handful of times. The chain links TRBV29-1 to TRBJ1-1; D unclear. The V end lost 7 bases, the J end lost 0 bases, and 6 bases lay between the germline ends. Germline assignment: CDR1 SQVTM and CDR2 ANQGSEA. CDR3 length: 11 residues. The DNA for the CDR3 is TGCAGCGGCGGGTTGAACACTGAAGCTTTCTTT. Amino acids: CSGGLNTEAFF. The whole variable domain, remainder taken from reference TRBV29-1 and TRBJ1-1, is SAVISQKPSRDICQRGTSLTIQCQVDSQVTMMFWYRQQPGQSLTLIATANQGSEATYESGFVIDKFPISRPNLTFSTLTVSNMSPEDSSIYLCSGGLNTEAFFGQGTRLTVV.